The clone carrying this T cell receptor (beta chain) came up many times. Its target is unknown. The germline CDR1 and CDR2 sequences are SQVTM and ANQGSEA. With V trimmed by 8 bases and J by 3 bases, 3 bases remained unmatched. This CDR3 is built from 12 residues. One entry per CDR3 protein results from TCRdb running MiXCR on the 5' RACE reads. The sample has roughly 240,000 distinct CDR3 sequences, approximately 7% seen once. This sample is part of a study of identical twins. Study outcomes and limitations: Possibly, invariant MAIT and iNKT cells partly confounded zero-insertion analyses. The conclusions drew on cross-sectional statistical analysis instead of tracking the same donors.

The same data also went into a second study, on yellow fever vaccine responses in identical twins.

The rearrangement joins TRBV29-1 to TRBJ2-3; 9 bases line up with TRBD1. This clonotype was obtained from a woman aged 18-35 years in good health. The material sequenced was memory (CD45RO+) T cells sorted from blood. In DNA, the CDR3 is TGCAGCCTAGGGACAGGGACAGATACGCAGTATTTT. This codes for CSLGTGTDTQYF.